Below are 24 T cell receptor beta chains sequenced from a single sample in a study of blood T cell repertoires in COVID-19. TCRdb keeps only in-frame clones here, not all; method: immunoSEQ multiplex PCR. The profile shows approximately 59,000 clones, around 80% of them singletons. The sequenced material came from peripheral blood. The source of these receptors is an older man with acute or convalescent COVID-19.

CDR3 loop: CASRAGGFSEQYF. The DNA of the CDR3 is TGTGCCAGCAGGGCAGGGGGATTCTCCGAGCAGTACTTC. The genes are TRBV27 and TRBJ2-7, with 7 bases matching TRBD1. The V and J ends lost 6 bases and 6 bases, in that order; junction bases with no gene match: 8. CDR3 length equals 13 residues. Germline V lookup: CDR1 MNHEY, CDR2 SMNVEV (reference sequence).

The gene calls are TRBV29-1 and TRBJ1-4; 7 bases line up with TRBD1. The junction had 6 bases not matched to a gene; V was cut back by 6 bases and J by 8 bases. The CDR3 is 12 amino acids. Germline loops: CDR1 SQVTM, CDR2 ANQGSEA. The CDR3 region has the DNA TGCAGCGTCACAGGGGATAACGAAAAACTGTTTTTT. Translating it yields CSVTGDNEKLFF.

The chain is built from TRBV19 and TRBJ2-5, with D maybe TRBD1 (6 bases). Germline CDR1 LNHDA, CDR2 SQIVND (reference sequence). The CDR3 consists of 12 residues. Trimming pared 5 bases from V and 5 bases from J, leaving 9 bases between. The CDR3 reads CASSWQGETQYF. CDR3 bases: TGTGCCAGTAGTTGGCAGGGGGAGACCCAGTACTTC.

The count of this clone is one. V is TRBV24-1 and J is TRBJ1-2; no clear D. In germline, CDR1 is KGHDR, CDR2 SFDVKD. The ends were cut back, 1 base at V and 6 bases at J, with 11 bases in the middle. The CDR3 consists of 14 residues. CDR3 nucleotides: TGTGCCACCAGTGATTTCCCACAGAATCATGGCTACACCTTC. Translating gives CATSDFPQNHGYTF.

This clone was seen many times. The V gene is TRBV14, the J gene TRBJ1-1, with TRBD1 matching over 7 bases. V shed 3 bases and J 10 bases; nucleotides not matched to a gene: 11. From germline, CDR1 is SGHDN and CDR2 FVKESK. The CDR3 extends over 14 amino acids. The CDR3: CASSQQTGPSSAFF. DNA of the CDR3: TGTGCCAGCAGCCAGCAGACAGGGCCTTCGTCAGCTTTCTTT.

The chain carries TRBV3-1 (or the pseudogene TRBV3-2) and TRBJ2-1; 9 nucleotides align to TRBD2. Germline loops: CDR1 LGHDT, CDR2 YNNKEL (reference sequence). Germline trimming cut 6 bases from V and 9 bases from J; bases unmatched to any gene: 12. This CDR3 region has 15 residues. The CDR3 is CASRGRRGGFGEQFF. The CDR3 bases are TGTGCCAGCAGGGGACGGCGGGGGGGTTTTGGTGAGCAGTTCTTC.

The V gene is TRBV27, the J gene TRBJ2-6; TRBD1 matches at 9 bases. The J segment lost 1 base and the V segment lost 4 bases, leaving 17 bases of the junction unmatched. Germline V lookup: CDR1 MNHEY, CDR2 SMNVEV (reference sequence). This CDR3 region has 21 residues. CDR3 sequence (DNA): TGTGCCAGCAGTTCCATCCATTCTCCGGGACAGGGACCATCTGGGGCCAACGTCCTGACTTTC. Its translation is CASSSIHSPGQGPSGANVLTF.

The V call is TRBV5-1, the J call TRBJ2-2; 7 bases fit TRBD2. The CDR3 length is 15 residues. Unmatched junction bases numbered 6, after V lost 4 bases and J lost 3 bases. The germline gives CDR1 SGHRS, CDR2 YFSETQ. CDR3 DNA sequence: TGCGCCAGCAGCCGAGGACTAGGGGACACCGGGGAGCTGTTTTTT. This codes for CASSRGLGDTGELFF.

The V gene is TRBV6-2 or TRBV6-3, the J gene TRBJ2-3; 11 bases agree with TRBD2. The V segment lost 5 bases and the J segment 3 bases; nucleotides outside the gene matches: 4. Germline V gene data show CDR1 as MNHEY and CDR2 as SVGEGT. The CDR3 covers 15 residues. The CDR3 sequence: CASSPGLAVTDTQYF. Here the CDR3 DNA reads TGTGCCAGCAGTCCGGGACTAGCGGTAACAGATACGCAGTATTTT.

The chain's CDR3 is CASSPSTAGTGELFF. The CDR3, as DNA: TGTGCCAGCTCACCATCAACAGCCGGCACCGGGGAGCTGTTTTTT. V usage is TRBV18 and J usage is TRBJ2-2; D is unresolved. CDR1 and CDR2 (germline): KGHSH, LQKENI. The CDR3 has 15 amino acids. The V end lost 2 bases, the J end lost 4 bases, and 11 bases lay between the germline ends.

The chain combines TRBV2 with TRBJ1-1, with no clear D. Germline-derived CDR1 and CDR2 are SNHLY and FYNNEI. Trimming removed 2 bases at V and 2 bases at J, with 12 bases between. This CDR3 comprises 15 residues. The CDR3 DNA reads as TGTGCCAGCAGTGAAATCGACATATTAAACACTGAAGCTTTCTTT. Protein sequence: CASSEIDILNTEAFF.

The rearrangement joins TRBV7-2 to TRBJ2-7; tentative D call: TRBD1 (5 bases). The CDR3 has 15 residues. Germline lookup yields CDR1 SGHTA and CDR2 FQGNSA. Trimming cost V 2 bases and J 7 bases, with 18 bases left between them. CDR3 in amino acids: CASSLQWQGPVEQYF. The CDR3 DNA is TGTGCCAGCAGCTTACAGTGGCAGGGCCCAGTGGAGCAGTACTTC.

The chain employs TRBV4-1 and TRBJ2-7, with a tentative D call TRBD2 (6 bases). Germline V gene data show CDR1 as MGHRA and CDR2 as YSYEKL. Between the trimmed V and J ends, which lost 2 bases and 3 bases, there was a span of 17 bases. The CDR3 is 16 residues long. CDR3 bases: TGCGCCAGCAGCCAATCACCGGGAGAAGACGTCTACGAGCAGTACTTC. This encodes CASSQSPGEDVYEQYF.

The CDR3 DNA reads as TGTGCCAGCAGTAGAAATCACAGGGGCTCACCCCTCCACTTT. Translation gives CASSRNHRGSPLHF. The chain couples TRBV6-5 to TRBJ1-6, with TRBD1 matching over 7 bases. From germline, CDR1 is MNHEY and CDR2 SVGAGI. Trimming removed 5 bases from V and 10 bases from J; junction bases left unmatched: 8. The CDR3 is made up of 14 amino acids.

The rearrangement joins TRBV6-2 or TRBV6-3 to TRBJ1-1; TRBD1 matches at 8 bases. Unmatched junction bases numbered 11, after V lost 2 bases and J lost 3 bases. Per germline, CDR1 MNHEY and CDR2 SVGEGT. The CDR3 is 17 amino acids. The CDR3 DNA is TGTGCCAGCAGTTACCCCTTGGGACAGGCGCCTTACACTGAAGCTTTCTTT. This sequence encodes CASSYPLGQAPYTEAFF.

The chain joins TRBV9 to TRBJ1-3; TRBD1 matches at 7 bases. Unmatched junction bases numbered 8, after V lost 0 bases and J lost 8 bases. The CDR3 runs to 15 residues. Germline assignment: CDR1 SGDLS and CDR2 YYNGEE. CDR3 DNA: TGTGCCAGCAGCGTAGAAGGGGGACAGTTGGACACCATATATTTT. This translates into CASSVEGGQLDTIYF.

V and J are TRBV6-6 and TRBJ1-2, with a tentative D call TRBD1 (5 bases). The length of the CDR3 is 13 residues. V shed 5 bases and J shed 7 bases, with 14 bases lying between them. The germline V gene has CDR1 MNHNY and CDR2 SVGAGI (reference sequence). This chain's CDR3 is CASSGAELGGYTF. The DNA for the CDR3 is TGTGCCAGCAGTGGGGCGGAATTAGGTGGCTACACCTTC.

V is TRBV5-1 and J is TRBJ1-1; D is ambiguous. Per the germline V gene, CDR1 is SGHRS and CDR2 is YFSETQ. V dropped 5 bases and J dropped 1 base, with 15 bases sitting between them. The CDR3 is made up of 15 amino acids. Here the CDR3 DNA reads TGCGCCAGCAGATCCGCTCTGGCACAGAACACTGAAGCTTTCTTT. It yields the protein CASRSALAQNTEAFF.

The rearrangement links TRBV7-9 to TRBJ2-7, with D perhaps TRBD1 (6 bases). The germline gives CDR1 SEHNR, CDR2 FQNEAQ (reference sequence). Trimming took off 5 bases at V and 4 bases at J, with 18 bases between the two ends. CDR3 length: 15 residues. CDR3 residues: CASSAGQINKYEQYF. The DNA for the CDR3 is TGTGCCAGCAGCGCTGGACAGATAAACAAGTACGAGCAGTACTTC. Drawing the rest from reference TRBV7-9 and TRBJ2-7, the complete variable domain is DTGVSQNPRHKITKRGQNVTFRCDPISEHNRLYWYRQTLGQGPEFLTYFQNEAQLEKSRLLSDRFSAERPKGSFSTLEIQRTEQGDSAMYLCASSAGQINKYEQYFGPGTRLTVT.

The chain uses TRBV28 and TRBJ1-5, with 8 bases that match TRBD1. V shed 6 bases and J 4 bases; nucleotides not matched to a gene: 5. The CDR3 sequence is 14 residues long. CDR1 is MDHEN, CDR2 SYDVKM, per germline. The CDR3 nucleotides are TGTGCCAGCAGCCCGGACAGGGTGAATCAGCCCCAGCATTTT. Translating it yields CASSPDRVNQPQHF. Using reference TRBV28 and TRBJ1-5 for the parts outside the CDR3, the full variable domain is DVKVTQSSRYLVKRTGEKVFLECVQDMDHENMFWYRQDPGLGLRLIYFSYDVKMKEKGDIPEGYSVSREKKERFSLILESASTNQTSMYLCASSPDRVNQPQHFGDGTRLSIL.

The chain uses TRBV18 and TRBJ2-5; D possibly corresponds to TRBD2 (6 bases). The germline gives CDR1 KGHSH, CDR2 LQKENI. The CDR3 spans 14 residues. V was shortened by 3 bases and J by 3 bases, with 11 bases between the two germline ends. The CDR3 DNA follows: TGTGCCAGCTCACCCCAGACTAGAGAAGAGACCCAGTACTTC. Translated, it gives CASSPQTREETQYF.

The genes are TRBV7-2 and TRBJ2-7; 9 bases match TRBD2. The CDR3 has 18 residues. Trimming took 4 bases from V and 0 from J; bases not matched to a gene: 13. CDR1 and CDR2 from the germline V gene are SGHTA and FQGNSA. The CDR3 sequence is CASSWGQTSGVSSYEQYF. CDR3 sequence (DNA): TGTGCCAGCAGCTGGGGACAGACTAGCGGAGTGAGCTCCTACGAGCAGTACTTC.

This rearrangement joins TRBV19 to TRBJ2-3, with 10 bases lining up with TRBD1. Trimming at V came to 6 bases and at J to 5 bases, leaving 11 bases not matched to a gene. Germline CDR1 reads LNHDA; CDR2 reads SQIVND (reference sequence). The CDR3 loop spans 16 amino acids. CDR3 in DNA: TGTGCCAGTAGCAGGGGGGGACAGGGGACCGGAGATACGCAGTATTTT. As protein: CASSRGGQGTGDTQYF.

The chain couples TRBV5-6 to TRBJ1-4; the D gene is possibly TRBD1 (6 bases). The CDR3 contains 13 residues. Deletions cut 1 base from V and 8 bases from J, with 9 bases between. Per germline, CDR1 SGHDT and CDR2 YYEEEE. The CDR3 sequence is CASSLRQGEKLFF. In DNA, the CDR3 is TGTGCCAGCAGCTTGCGCCAGGGGGAAAAACTGTTTTTT.